The present TCR beta chain was sequenced within a study of T cells in Graves' hyperthyroidism and ophthalmopathy (dated by TCRdb to about 2019). In the study overall: Peripheral blood was sampled at the time of initial diagnosis, prior to any treatment. The 75 to 100 discovery patients were divided at random into training and test sets in a 7:3 ratio. An independent validation cohort of under 20 hyperthyroidism patients and roughly 16 patients who later progressed to ophthalmopathy tested prospective prediction of ophthalmopathy. To identify distinguishing TCR V-J signatures, a discovery cohort of 100 patients was used, comprising 40 to 45 with Graves' ophthalmopathy and around 60 with stable Graves' hyperthyroidism. Thyroid tissue and blood T-cell repertoires from six or seven Graves' hyperthyroidism patients were also compared in the study. The paper describes TCR Vbeta CDR3 sequencing of around 130 peripheral blood samples, made up of under 50 ophthalmopathy patients, approximately 76 hyperthyroidism patients and 17 progressor patients. After blood sampling, hyperthyroidism patients were treated with methimazole at a starting dose of 30 mg daily, and ophthalmopathy patients were treated with high-dose intravenous methylprednisolone. The paper as a whole reports these results and caveats: Most expanded thyroid clonotypes (frequency above 0.001) were also detected in blood, suggesting blood repertoires may reflect thyroid immune responses. No statistical method was used to fix the sample size in advance, and group allocation was not hidden from the investigators. In validation, the model predicted progression to ophthalmopathy with 60% to 71% sensitivity and 72% to 85% specificity, a median of approximately 6.5 months before onset. A 13 V-J signature model separated ophthalmopathy from stable hyperthyroidism, with just over 85% sensitivity and just under 84% specificity in cross-validation and 80%/75% in testing.

The germline V gene encodes CDR1 KGHDR and CDR2 SFDVKD. Including the terminal cysteine and phenylalanine, the CDR3 comprises 14 residues. The retained sequence is limited to the CDR3, 42 bases, with the frame set at the first base. After removal of 9 bases from V and 2 bases from J, the junction retains 6 bases not matched to a gene. This clonotype was seen many times. The antigen this receptor binds is unknown. Qualities for individual bases were not recorded, and no much larger clone is one base off. Hyperthyroidism patients were newly diagnosed, with disease duration under 2 months, and aged 18 to 65 years. The study excluded patients with uncontrolled infections, other autoimmune diseases, pregnancy or lactation. Clinical symptoms, serum thyroxine and TRAb, thyroid ultrasound, and orbital computed tomography formed the basis for the diagnoses. For progressor patients, blood was drawn at the first diagnosis of hyperthyroidism, before any ophthalmopathy symptoms had appeared. PBMCs were separated from approximately 10 ml of fresh peripheral blood using Ficoll-Paque density gradient centrifugation. Progressor patients were initially diagnosed with Graves' hyperthyroidism and developed ophthalmopathy during follow-up. Total RNA was extracted with Trizol reagent, and quality was checked on an Agilent 2100 Bioanalyzer.

The TCR beta CDR3 regions were amplified from RNA transcripts. A first-round RT-PCR of the TCR CDR3 used the HTBI primer set with the Qiagen OneStep RT-PCR kit. Libraries were constructed in a second round of multiplex PCR, after which size selection and purification were performed. Paired-end sequencing of the libraries was performed with 100 bp reads on an Illumina HiSeq2000. The paper's data handling went like this. SOAPnuke was used to process the raw data, with reads discarded if the reads contained adapters or uncalled bases, had a mean Phred below 15, or lacked an exact constant-primer or identifier match. High-quality paired reads were merged with COPE v1.2.5, and unique nucleotide sequences were defined as clonotypes. MiTCR v1.1 was used to align the clonotypes against IMGT TRBV, TRBD and TRBJ reference segments. The analysis included only V-J combinations with a frequency above 0.0001, which together covered around 99% of the repertoires. The TCS score was defined as the ratio of F50 (clonal expansion) to E x V (chaos), calculated using BLOSUM62-based TCRdist between CDR3 peptides within each V-J. Welch's t-statistics and random forest reduced approximately 520 V-J features to 10 to 15, which were used in a naive Bayes classifier (R e1071). Clones were called with MiXCR by TCRdb after fastp trimmed the public reads at Q25, and only in-frame beta chains were retained. Rows merge per CDR3 protein into single entries with the most common DNA and genes. The V and J calls were not made by the authors but by TCRdb's processing. This sample has 550,000 to 650,000 distinct CDR3 sequences in its table, and about 14% of those were observed once. The top ten hold more than 5% of the sample.

The sequenced sample consisted of blood. Recombination connected TRBV24-1 to TRBJ2-3, with 8 bases matching TRBD2. This TCR came from a young woman with Graves' hyperthyroidism that later progressed to Graves' ophthalmopathy. The CDR3 region has the sequence CATSGLENTDTQYF. The DNA reads as follows: TGTGCCACCTCGGGACTAGAAAACACAGATACGCAGTATTTT.